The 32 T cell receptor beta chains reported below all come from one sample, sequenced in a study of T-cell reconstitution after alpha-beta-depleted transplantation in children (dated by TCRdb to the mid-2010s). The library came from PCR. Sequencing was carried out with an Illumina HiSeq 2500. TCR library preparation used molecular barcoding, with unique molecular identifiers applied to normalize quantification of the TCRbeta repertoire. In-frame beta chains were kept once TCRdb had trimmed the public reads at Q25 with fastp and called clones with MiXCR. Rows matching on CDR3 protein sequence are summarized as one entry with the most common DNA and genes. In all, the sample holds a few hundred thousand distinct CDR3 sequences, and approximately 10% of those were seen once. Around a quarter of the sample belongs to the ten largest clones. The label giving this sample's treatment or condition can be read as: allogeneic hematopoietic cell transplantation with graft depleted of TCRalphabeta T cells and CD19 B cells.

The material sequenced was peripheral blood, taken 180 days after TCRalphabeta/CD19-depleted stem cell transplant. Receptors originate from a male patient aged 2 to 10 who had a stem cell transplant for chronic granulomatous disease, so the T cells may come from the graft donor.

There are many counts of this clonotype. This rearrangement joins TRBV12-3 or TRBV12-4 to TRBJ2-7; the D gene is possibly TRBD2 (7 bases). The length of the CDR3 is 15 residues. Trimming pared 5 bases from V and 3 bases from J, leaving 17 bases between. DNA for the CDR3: TGTGCCAGCAGTCCTAGTCTAGCGGACAGCTACGAGCAGTACTTC. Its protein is CASSPSLADSYEQYF.

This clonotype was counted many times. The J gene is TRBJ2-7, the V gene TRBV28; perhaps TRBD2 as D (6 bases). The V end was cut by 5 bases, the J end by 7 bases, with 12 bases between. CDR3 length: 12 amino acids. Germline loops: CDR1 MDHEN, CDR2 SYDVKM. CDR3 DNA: TGTGCCAGCAGTGGTGTGGCGGGAGAGCAGTACTTC. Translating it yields CASSGVAGEQYF.

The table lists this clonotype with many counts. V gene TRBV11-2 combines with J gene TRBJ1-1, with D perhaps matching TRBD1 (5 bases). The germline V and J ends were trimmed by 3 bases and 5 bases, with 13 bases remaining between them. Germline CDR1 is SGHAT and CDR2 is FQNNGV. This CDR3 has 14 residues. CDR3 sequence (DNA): TGTGCCAGCAGCTTTCAAAGCGGGGGGACTGAAGCTTTCTTT. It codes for CASSFQSGGTEAFF.

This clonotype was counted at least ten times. As DNA, the CDR3 is TGCGCCAGCAGCTTAGTAAGTAGAAAGGGAGACCAAGAGACCCAGTACTTC. Translation: CASSLVSRKGDQETQYF. The chain recombines TRBV5-1 with TRBJ2-5; weak D call: TRBD2 (5 bases). Germline assignment: CDR1 SGHRS and CDR2 YFSETQ. Trimming took off 2 bases at V and 0 bases at J, with 17 bases between the two ends. The CDR3 covers 17 residues.

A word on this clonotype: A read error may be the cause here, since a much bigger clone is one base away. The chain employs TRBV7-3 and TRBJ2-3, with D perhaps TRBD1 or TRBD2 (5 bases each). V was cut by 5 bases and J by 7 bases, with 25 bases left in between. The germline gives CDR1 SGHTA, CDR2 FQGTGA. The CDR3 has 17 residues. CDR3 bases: TGTGCCAGCAGCCCCGGGCCTGGGGCTAGCCGGAAGAATACGCAGTATTTT. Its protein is CASSPGPGASRKNTQYF. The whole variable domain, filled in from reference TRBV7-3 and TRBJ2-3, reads GAGVSQTPSNKVTEKGKYVELRCDPISGHTALYWYRQSLGQGPEFLIYFQGTGAADDSGLPNDRFFAVRPEGSVSTLKIQRTERGDSAVYLCASSPGPGASRKNTQYFGPGTRLTVL.

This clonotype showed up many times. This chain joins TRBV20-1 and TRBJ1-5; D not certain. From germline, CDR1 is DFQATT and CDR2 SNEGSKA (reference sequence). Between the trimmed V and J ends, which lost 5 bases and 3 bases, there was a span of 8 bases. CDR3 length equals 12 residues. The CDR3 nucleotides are TGCAGTGCTTCTCGCACCAATCAGCCCCAGCATTTT. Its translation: CSASRTNQPQHF.

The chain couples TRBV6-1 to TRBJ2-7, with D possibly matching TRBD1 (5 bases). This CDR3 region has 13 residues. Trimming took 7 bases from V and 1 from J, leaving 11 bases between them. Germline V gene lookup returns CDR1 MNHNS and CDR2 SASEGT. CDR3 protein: CASKTDSSYEQYF. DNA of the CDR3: TGTGCCAGCAAAACAGACAGTTCCTACGAGCAGTACTTC.

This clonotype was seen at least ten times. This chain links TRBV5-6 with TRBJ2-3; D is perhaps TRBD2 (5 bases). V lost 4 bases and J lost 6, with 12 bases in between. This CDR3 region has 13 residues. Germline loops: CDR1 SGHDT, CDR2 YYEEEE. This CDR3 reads CASSTTEADTQYF. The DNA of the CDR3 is TGTGCCAGCAGCACGACGGAGGCGGATACGCAGTATTTT.

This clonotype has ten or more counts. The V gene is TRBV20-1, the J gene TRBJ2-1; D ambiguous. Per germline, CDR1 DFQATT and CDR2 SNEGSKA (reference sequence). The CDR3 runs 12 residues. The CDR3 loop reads CSLRTSHNEQFF. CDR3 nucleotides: TGCAGCCTTCGGACGTCGCACAATGAGCAGTTCTTC.

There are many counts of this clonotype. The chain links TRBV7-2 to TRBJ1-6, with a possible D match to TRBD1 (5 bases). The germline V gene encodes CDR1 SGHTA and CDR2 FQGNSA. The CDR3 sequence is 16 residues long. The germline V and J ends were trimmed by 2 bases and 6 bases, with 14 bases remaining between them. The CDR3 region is CASSLRSGAGNSPLHF. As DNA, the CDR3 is TGTGCCAGCAGCTTACGGTCTGGGGCGGGTAATTCACCCCTCCACTTT.

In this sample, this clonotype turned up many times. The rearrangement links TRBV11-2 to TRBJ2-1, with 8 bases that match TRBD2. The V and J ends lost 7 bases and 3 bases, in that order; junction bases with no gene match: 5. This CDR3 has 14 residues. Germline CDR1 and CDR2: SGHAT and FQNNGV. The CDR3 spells CASTPGTSYNEQFF. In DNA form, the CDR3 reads TGTGCCAGCACGCCCGGGACTAGCTACAATGAGCAGTTCTTC.

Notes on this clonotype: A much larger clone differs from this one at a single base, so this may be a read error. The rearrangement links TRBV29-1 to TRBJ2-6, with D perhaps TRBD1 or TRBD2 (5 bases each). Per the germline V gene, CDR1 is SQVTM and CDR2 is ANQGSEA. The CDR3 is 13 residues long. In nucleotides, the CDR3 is TGCAGCGTTGTTTCCTCTGGGGGCAACGTCCTGACTTTC. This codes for CSVVSSGGNVLTF.

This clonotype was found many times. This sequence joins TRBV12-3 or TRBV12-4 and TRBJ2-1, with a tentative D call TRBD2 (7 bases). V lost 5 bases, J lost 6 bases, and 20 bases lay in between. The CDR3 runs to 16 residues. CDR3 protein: CASSLPGGPHSNEQFF. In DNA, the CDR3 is TGTGCCAGCAGTCTTCCCGGGGGGCCTCATTCCAATGAGCAGTTCTTC.

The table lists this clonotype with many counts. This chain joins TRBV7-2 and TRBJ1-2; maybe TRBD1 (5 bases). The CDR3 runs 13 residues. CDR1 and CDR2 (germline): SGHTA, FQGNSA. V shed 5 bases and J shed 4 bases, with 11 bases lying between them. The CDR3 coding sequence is TGTGCCAGCAGCATCCGGGACCTCTATGGCTACACCTTC. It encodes CASSIRDLYGYTF.

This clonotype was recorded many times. CDR3 protein: CSVLAVAKNIQYF. The CDR3 DNA reads as TGCAGCGTTCTGGCCGTAGCCAAAAACATTCAGTACTTC. J is TRBJ2-4 and V is TRBV29-1; D is unclear. Germline V gene data show CDR1 as SQVTM and CDR2 as ANQGSEA. Between the trimmed V and J ends, which lost 5 bases and 0 bases, there was a span of 8 bases. The CDR3 is 13 amino acids.

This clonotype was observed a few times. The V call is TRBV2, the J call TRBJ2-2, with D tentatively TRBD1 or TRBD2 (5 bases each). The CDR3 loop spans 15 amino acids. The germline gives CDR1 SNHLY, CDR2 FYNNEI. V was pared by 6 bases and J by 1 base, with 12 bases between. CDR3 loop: CASRGVSRNTGELFF. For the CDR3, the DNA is TGTGCCAGCAGGGGGGTTAGCAGGAACACCGGGGAGCTGTTTTTT.

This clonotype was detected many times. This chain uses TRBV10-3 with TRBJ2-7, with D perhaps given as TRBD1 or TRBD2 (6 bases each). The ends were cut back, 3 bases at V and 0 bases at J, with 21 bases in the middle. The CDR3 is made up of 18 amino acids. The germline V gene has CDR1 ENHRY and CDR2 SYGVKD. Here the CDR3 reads CAISERRGFGKDSYEQYF. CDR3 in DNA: TGTGCCATCAGTGAAAGGAGGGGGTTCGGGAAAGACTCCTACGAGCAGTACTTC.

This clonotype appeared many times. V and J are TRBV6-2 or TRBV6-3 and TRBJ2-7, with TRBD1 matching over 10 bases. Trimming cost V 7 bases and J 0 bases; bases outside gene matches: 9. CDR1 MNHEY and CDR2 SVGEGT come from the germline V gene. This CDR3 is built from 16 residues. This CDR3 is CASTPGTGASSYEQYF. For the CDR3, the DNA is TGTGCCAGCACCCCAGGGACAGGGGCCAGCTCCTACGAGCAGTACTTC.

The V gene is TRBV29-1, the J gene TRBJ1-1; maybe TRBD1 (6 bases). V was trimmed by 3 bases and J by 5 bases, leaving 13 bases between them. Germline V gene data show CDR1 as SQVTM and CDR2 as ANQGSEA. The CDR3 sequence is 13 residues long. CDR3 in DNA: TGCAGCGTTGAGGGGGGGGGCGGGACTGAAGCTTTCTTT. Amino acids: CSVEGGGGTEAFF.

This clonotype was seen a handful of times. In DNA, the CDR3 is TGTGCCAGCAGCCCGGGGGGGGGCGCTGAAGCTTTCTTT. It encodes CASSPGGGAEAFF. The gene calls are TRBV7-2 and TRBJ1-1; a possible D gene is TRBD1 (6 bases). V gave up 5 bases and J gave up 6 bases, with 13 bases separating them. The CDR3 has 13 residues. Germline V gene lookup returns CDR1 SGHTA and CDR2 FQGNSA.

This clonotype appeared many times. The CDR3 sequence: CSARAFGLAGGNEQFF. DNA of the CDR3: TGCAGTGCTAGAGCTTTCGGTCTAGCGGGGGGGAATGAGCAGTTCTTC. The chain links TRBV20-1 to TRBJ2-1; 12 bases fit TRBD2. The V segment lost 1 base and the J segment 7 bases; nucleotides outside the gene matches: 8. Germline V gene data show CDR1 as DFQATT and CDR2 as SNEGSKA (reference sequence). CDR3 length: 16 residues.

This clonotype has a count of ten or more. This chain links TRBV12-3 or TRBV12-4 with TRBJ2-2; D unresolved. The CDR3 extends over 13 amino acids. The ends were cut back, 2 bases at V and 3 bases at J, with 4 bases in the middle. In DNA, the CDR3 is TGTGCCAGCAGTTTAAAGTACACCGGGGAGCTGTTTTTT. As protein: CASSLKYTGELFF.

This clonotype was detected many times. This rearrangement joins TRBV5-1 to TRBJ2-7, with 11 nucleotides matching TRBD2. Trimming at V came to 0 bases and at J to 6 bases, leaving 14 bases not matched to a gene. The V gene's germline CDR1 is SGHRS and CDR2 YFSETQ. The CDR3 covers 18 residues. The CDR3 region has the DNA TGCGCCAGCAGCTTGGTAAGTCTAGCGGGAGGCCTTGTCGCCGAGCAGTACTTC. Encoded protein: CASSLVSLAGGLVAEQYF.

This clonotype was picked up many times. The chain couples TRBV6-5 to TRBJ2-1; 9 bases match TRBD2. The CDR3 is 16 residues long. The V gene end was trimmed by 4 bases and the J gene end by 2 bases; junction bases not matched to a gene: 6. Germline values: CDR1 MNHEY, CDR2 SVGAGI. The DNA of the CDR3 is TGTGCCAGCAGTTTCGTAGCGGGGGTAGCCTACAATGAGCAGTTCTTC. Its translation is CASSFVAGVAYNEQFF.

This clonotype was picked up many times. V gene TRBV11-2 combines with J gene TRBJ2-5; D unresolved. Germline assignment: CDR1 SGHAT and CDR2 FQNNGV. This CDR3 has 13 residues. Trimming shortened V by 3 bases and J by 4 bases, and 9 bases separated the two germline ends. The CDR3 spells CASSLKRTETQYF. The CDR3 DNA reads TGTGCCAGCAGCTTGAAGAGAACAGAGACCCAGTACTTC.

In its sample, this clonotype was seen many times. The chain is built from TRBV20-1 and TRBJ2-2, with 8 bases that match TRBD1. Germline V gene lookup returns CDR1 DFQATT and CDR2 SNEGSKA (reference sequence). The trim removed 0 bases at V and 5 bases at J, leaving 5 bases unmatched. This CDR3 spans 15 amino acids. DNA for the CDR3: TGCAGTGCTAGAGAGTTTGACAGGGGTACCGGGGAGCTGTTTTTT. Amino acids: CSAREFDRGTGELFF.

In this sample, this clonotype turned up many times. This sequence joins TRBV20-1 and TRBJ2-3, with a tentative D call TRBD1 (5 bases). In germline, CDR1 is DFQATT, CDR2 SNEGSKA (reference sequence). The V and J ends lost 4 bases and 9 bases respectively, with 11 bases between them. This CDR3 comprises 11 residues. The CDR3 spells CSATLRTTQYF. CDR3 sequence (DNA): TGCAGTGCTACCCTTAGGACAACGCAGTATTTT.

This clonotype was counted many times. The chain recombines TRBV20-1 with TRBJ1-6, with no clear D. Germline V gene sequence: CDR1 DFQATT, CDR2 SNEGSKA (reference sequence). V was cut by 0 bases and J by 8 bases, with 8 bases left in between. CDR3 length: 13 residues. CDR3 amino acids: CSARDMLYSPLHF. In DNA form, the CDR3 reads TGCAGTGCTAGAGATATGCTTTATTCACCCCTCCACTTT.

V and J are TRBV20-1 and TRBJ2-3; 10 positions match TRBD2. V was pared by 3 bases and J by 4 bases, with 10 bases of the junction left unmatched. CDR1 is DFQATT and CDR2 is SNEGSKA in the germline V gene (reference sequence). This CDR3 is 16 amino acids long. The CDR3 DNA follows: TGCAGTGCTAGTTTGTTAGCGGGGGGATGGTCAGATACGCAGTATTTT. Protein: CSASLLAGGWSDTQYF.

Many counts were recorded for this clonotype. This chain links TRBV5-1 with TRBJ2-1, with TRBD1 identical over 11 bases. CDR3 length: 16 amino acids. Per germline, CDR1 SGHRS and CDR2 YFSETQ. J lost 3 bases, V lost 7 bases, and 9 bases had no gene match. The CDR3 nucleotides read TGCGCCAGCCGTTGGACCGGGACAGGGGGCTACAATGAGCAGTTCTTC. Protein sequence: CASRWTGTGGYNEQFF.

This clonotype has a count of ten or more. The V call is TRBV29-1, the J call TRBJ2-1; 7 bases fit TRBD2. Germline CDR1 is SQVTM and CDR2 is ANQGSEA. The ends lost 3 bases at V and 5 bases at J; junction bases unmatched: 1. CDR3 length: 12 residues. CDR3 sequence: CSVEGGDNEQFF. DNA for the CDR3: TGCAGCGTTGAGGGAGGGGACAATGAGCAGTTCTTC.

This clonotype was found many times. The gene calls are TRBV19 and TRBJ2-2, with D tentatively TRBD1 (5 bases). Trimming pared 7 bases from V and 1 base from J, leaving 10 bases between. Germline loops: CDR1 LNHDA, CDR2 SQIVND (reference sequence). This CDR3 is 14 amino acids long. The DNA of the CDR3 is TGTGCCAGTATCCCGACAGAGAACACCGGGGAGCTGTTTTTT. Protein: CASIPTENTGELFF.